The sample holds a few counts of the clone carrying this T cell receptor beta chain. TCRdb independently ran MiXCR on the RT-PCR reads; one entry per CDR3 protein. Here the sample spans about 680,000 distinct CDR3 sequences, 14% being singletons. This clonotype was sampled from a female donor in good health, serving as a healthy control. Source material: memory CD4+ T cells from blood.

The CDR3 here is CSATQGTLGYTF. The DNA of the CDR3 is TGCAGTGCTACCCAGGGGACCCTGGGCTACACCTTC. The chain employs TRBV20-1 and TRBJ1-2, with D tentatively TRBD1 (6 bases). CDR1 and CDR2 from the germline V gene are DFQATT and SNEGSKA (reference sequence). CDR3 length: 12 amino acids. V lost 4 bases and J 8 bases, leaving 14 bases between the germline ends.